This T cell receptor beta chain was obtained from a study of cytomegalovirus exposure and HLA in healthy donors. This clone has a handful of counts. PCR employed 60 Vbeta and 13 Jbeta primers. Libraries were prepared by immunoSEQ multiplex PCR; TCRdb keeps only in-frame clonotypes and omits some of them. The sample yields some 180,000 clones, 9.5% seen once. This CDR3 is 11 amino acids long. V was shortened by 4 bases and J by 4 bases, with 3 bases between the two germline ends. Germline assignment: CDR1 SGDLS and CDR2 YYNGEE. The clonotype originates from a woman in her 30s in good health and CMV-seropositive. Sequenced material: PBMCs. The chain recombines TRBV9 with TRBJ2-1; D is ambiguous. In DNA form, the CDR3 reads TGTGCCAGCAGCCCTTACAATGAGCAGTTCTTC. Encoded protein: CASSPYNEQFF.